This T cell receptor (beta chain) was recovered during a study of T cell responses to AZD1222 COVID-19 vaccine. Produced via immunoSEQ multiplex PCR; TCRdb's table is partial and in-frame only. The top ten hold about 4% of the sample, which has about 150,000 clones, around 93% seen once. The CDR3 is made up of 15 amino acids. Germline CDR1 LGHDT, CDR2 YNNKEL (reference sequence). Trimming shortened V by 1 base and J by 2 bases, and 12 bases separated the two germline ends. V is TRBV3-1 (or the pseudogene TRBV3-2) and J is TRBJ2-7; D is ambiguous. This sequence was found in an adult who received the AZD1222 COVID-19 vaccine. The sequencing used peripheral blood, collected 28 days after the second AZD1222 dose. CDR3 sequence reads: CASSQVAQVTYEQYF. The CDR3 DNA reads as TGTGCCAGCAGCCAAGTGGCTCAGGTAACCTACGAGCAGTACTTC.